This T cell receptor beta chain emerged from a study of CD8+ T cells in alopecia areata. As for the study in general: Treatment of the treated patients consisted of oral tofacitinib, 5 to 10 mg twice daily. Findings and limits, study-wide: Tofacitinib significantly brought down scalp clonality and expanded CD8+ clones among top 100. How baseline CD8+ expansion relates to response remains uncertain (there was one nonresponder). Lesional scalp exceeded normal scalp in clonality, especially in alopecia totalis/universalis.

After isolation, RNA underwent reverse transcription to generate cDNA as the sequencing template. The table came from immunoSEQ multiplex PCR; TCRdb's copy has only in-frame clones and leaves some out. The sample has about 110,000 clones; approximately 54% are singletons. The treatment was: oral pan-JAK inhibitor, 5-10 mg twice daily. Germline V gene sequence: CDR1 SGHDT, CDR2 YYEEEE. The CDR3 runs 14 residues. Trimming shortened V by 1 base and J by 5 bases, and 12 bases separated the two germline ends. This clone was detected only a few times. What it binds is not known. Here the sequenced sample was CD8+ T cells sorted from blood, taken at week 24, from a patient treated with tofacitinib. V gene TRBV5-6 combines with J gene TRBJ1-1; no reliable D call. The sequence derives from a human donor with alopecia areata. The CDR3, as DNA: TGTGCCAGCAGCTTGTCCGGCGGGAAAACTGAAGCTTTCTTT. Translation: CASSLSGGKTEAFF.